This TCR beta chain was identified in a study of shared clonotypes between healthy human individuals. Notes on the study in general: Sequencing depth was predicted to influence how clonotypes are shared among donors.

In replicate PCRs of unsorted PBMC, about 300 ng DNA, 30,000 or so T cell genomes, was used. Assay used: immunoSEQ multiplex PCR; TCRdb lists only in-frame clones, some missing. The sample lists about 460,000 clones, roughly three quarters seen once, with 12% in the top ten. There were only Caucasian adults among the donors, and all lived in Nashville, Tennessee. Germline values: CDR1 MNHNS, CDR2 SASEGT. The CDR3 extends over 15 amino acids. Trimming removed 4 bases from V and 0 bases from J, with 7 bases in between. In regard to this clone: The antigen is undetermined. This sequence is one base from a far larger clone and is likely a read error. Given the absence of the conserved phenylalanine or tryptophan at the CDR3 end, a read error is likely.

The V call is TRBV6-1, the J call TRBJ2-6, with D unresolved. This TCR came from a woman aged 35 to 49 in good health. Some clones in this sample may be carry-over from other donors' samples. The sample consisted of PBMCs. Here the CDR3 reads CASSAENSGANVLTL. The CDR3 DNA follows: TGTGCCAGCAGTGCGGAGAACTCTGGGGCCAACGTCCTGACTCTC.